The T cell receptor beta chain described here comes from a study of a mutant IDH1 vaccine in newly diagnosed glioma. Study at large: The patients received vaccinations eight times, in weeks 1, 3, 5, 7, 11, 15, 19 and 23. Patients were pretreated with radiotherapy, temozolomide, or both, mostly both. Patients were started on vaccination 4-6 weeks after radiotherapy alone, or with temozolomide cycles.

Data came from immunoSEQ multiplex PCR; TCRdb stores just in-frame clones and leaves some out. The repertoire consists of fewer than 75,000 clones, with approximately 84% occurring once and the leading ten covering more than 7.5%. For this clone: Its antigen is unknown.

Sample time point: week 11, during vaccination. In the vaccine, a single dose held 300 ug of the mutant IDH1 20-mer peptide, along with topical imiquimod. In every donor, the tumor was a new WHO grade 3 or 4 IDH1-mutant, ATRX-lost astrocytoma. This specimen consisted of PBMCs, obtained from a glioma patient whose treatment included an IDH1 peptide vaccine. This clonotype originated in a woman in her 50s with glioma.

CDR3 in amino acids: CASSSSTLDPYEQYF. CDR3 bases: TGTGCCAGCAGCTCCTCGACCCTAGATCCCTACGAGCAGTACTTC. The chain uses TRBV7-3 and TRBJ2-7; D is undetermined. Germline loops: CDR1 SGHTA, CDR2 FQGTGA. V dropped 4 bases and J dropped 2 bases, with 15 bases sitting between them. This CDR3 has 15 amino acids.